This T cell receptor beta chain was sequenced for a study of PD-L1 blockade in urothelial cancer. Study in general: About 90% of the roughly 29 patients were men with bladder-origin urothelial cancer. Between 0 and 3 chemotherapy regimens preceded treatment for each patient. T cells numbered a median of approximately 150,000 in the blood samples.

General observations from the study: Patients with durable benefit had greater blood expansion of tumor-associated TCR clones 3 weeks into treatment.

The CDR3 has 11 amino acids. V trimming: 6 bases; J trimming: 5 bases; junction bases outside the gene matches: 4. The germline V gene has CDR1 DFQATT and CDR2 SNEGSKA (reference sequence). In regard to this clone: Its antigen remains unknown.

Assay: immunoSEQ multiplex PCR; the TCRdb copy retains only in-frame clones and omits some. Counted here are about 71,000 clones, less than 90% occurring once; the ten biggest clones make up 3.4%. The gene calls are TRBV20-1 and TRBJ2-7, with TRBD2 matching 7 bases. The sequence derives from a man aged 55 to 70 with urothelial cancer. This specimen consisted of PBMCs, obtained around atezolizumab (anti-PD-L1) treatment. In DNA form, the CDR3 reads TGCAGTGCCGGGGACTATAACGAGCAGTACTTC. Its translation is CSAGDYNEQYF.